This TCR beta chain was documented in a study of CD8+CD57+ T cells in acquired aplastic anemia. Study-level points and caveats: Simpson's diversity of CD8+ cells was not significantly different in patients compared with controls. The study identified under 30 CD8+ CDR3 sequences shared by patients and controls.

In its sample, this clonotype was seen a few times. The target antigen is unknown. Flow cytometry had shown expanded CD8+CD57+ cells in the patients chosen for sequencing. Germline V gives CDR1 ENHRY, CDR2 SYGVKD. With 6 bases removed from V and 6 bases from J, the gap between germline ends came to 8 bases. The length of the CDR3 is 12 residues. The template used for profiling TCR beta VDJ and CDR3 was genomic DNA. In TCRdb, the reads were re-called with MiXCR into one record per CDR3 protein. The repertoire holds about 290,000 distinct CDR3 sequences, approximately 57% seen once, with approximately 1.2% in the top ten.

Input material: sorted CD4+, CD8+, or CD8+CD57+ T cells (not recorded which) from PBMCs. This clonotype originated in a human donor with aplastic anemia. V gene TRBV10-3 combines with J gene TRBJ1-4; D possibly corresponds to TRBD1 (5 bases). For the CDR3, the DNA is TGTGCCATCAGCAGCAGGGATGAAAAACTGTTTTTT. Encoded protein: CAISSRDEKLFF.